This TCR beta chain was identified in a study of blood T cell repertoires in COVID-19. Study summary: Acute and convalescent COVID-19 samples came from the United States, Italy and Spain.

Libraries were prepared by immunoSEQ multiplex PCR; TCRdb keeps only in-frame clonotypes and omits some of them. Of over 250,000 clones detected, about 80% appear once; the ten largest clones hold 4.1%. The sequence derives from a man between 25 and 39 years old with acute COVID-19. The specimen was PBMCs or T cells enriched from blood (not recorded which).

Here the CDR3 reads CASSIQGNTEAFF. CDR3 DNA: TGTGCCAGCAGTATTCAGGGGAACACTGAAGCTTTCTTT. V gene TRBV6-5 combines with J gene TRBJ1-1, with D possibly being TRBD1 (5 bases). V lost 5 bases and J 1 base, leaving 8 bases between the germline ends. Germline values: CDR1 MNHEY, CDR2 SVGAGI. The CDR3 consists of 13 residues.